Shown below are 5 T cell receptor beta chains from a single sample sequenced in a study of response to subunit inactivated influenza vaccine. TCRdb redid the calling of the RT-PCR reads with MiXCR, one entry per CDR3 protein. Among about 180,000 distinct CDR3 sequences listed, around 9% were seen once. The sample in question was non-naive T cells sorted from PBMCs, obtained on the day of vaccination. Receptor source: a man in his fifties who received an inactivated influenza vaccine.

This clonotype was recorded a few times. J is TRBJ2-1 and V is TRBV3-1, with TRBD2 matching over 7 bases. With V trimmed by 1 base and J by 6 bases, 9 bases remained unmatched. This CDR3 spans 16 amino acids. CDR1 and CDR2 from the germline V gene are LGHDT and YNNKEL (reference sequence). CDR3 sequence (DNA): TGTGCCAGCAGCCAAGGGCGTCTAGCGGCCCCCAATGAGCAGTTCTTC. Translated: CASSQGRLAAPNEQFF.

The genes are TRBV5-1 and TRBJ2-7; 8 bases align to TRBD1. Germline loops: CDR1 SGHRS, CDR2 YFSETQ. The CDR3 covers 15 residues. With 5 bases clipped from V and 2 bases from J, the junction kept 9 bases outside the gene matches. The CDR3 bases are TGCGCCAGCAGATACCTCGGGACAGGAACCTACGAGCAGTACTTC. Residues: CASRYLGTGTYEQYF.

Comment on this clonotype: One end of the junction fails to match germline, which may point to a read error. V is TRBV9 and J is TRBJ2-3; 11 positions agree with TRBD2. Germline V gives CDR1 SGDLS, CDR2 YYNGEE. The CDR3 loop spans 19 amino acids. CDR3 in amino acids: CARSVDLLVAGGSTDTQYF. CDR3 bases: TGTGCCAGAAGCGTAGATCTTTTGGTAGCGGGGGGGTCTACAGATACGCAGTATTTT.

This clonotype was seen a handful of times. V usage is TRBV21-1 and J usage is TRBJ2-7. TRBV21-1 is reported as a pseudogene. The CDR3 totals 14 residues. CDR3 in amino acids: CASRKGGDSYEQYF. The CDR3 DNA is TGTGCCAGCCGCAAAGGGGGAGACTCCTACGAGCAGTACTTC.

This chain links TRBV7-2 with TRBJ1-2, with D unresolved. The CDR3 sequence is 13 residues long. Germline-derived CDR1 and CDR2 are SGHTA and FQGNSA. Trimming took 1 base from V and 4 from J, leaving 7 bases between them. The CDR3 region is CASSLDLGYGYTF. For the CDR3, the DNA is TGTGCCAGCAGCTTAGACTTGGGCTATGGCTACACCTTC.